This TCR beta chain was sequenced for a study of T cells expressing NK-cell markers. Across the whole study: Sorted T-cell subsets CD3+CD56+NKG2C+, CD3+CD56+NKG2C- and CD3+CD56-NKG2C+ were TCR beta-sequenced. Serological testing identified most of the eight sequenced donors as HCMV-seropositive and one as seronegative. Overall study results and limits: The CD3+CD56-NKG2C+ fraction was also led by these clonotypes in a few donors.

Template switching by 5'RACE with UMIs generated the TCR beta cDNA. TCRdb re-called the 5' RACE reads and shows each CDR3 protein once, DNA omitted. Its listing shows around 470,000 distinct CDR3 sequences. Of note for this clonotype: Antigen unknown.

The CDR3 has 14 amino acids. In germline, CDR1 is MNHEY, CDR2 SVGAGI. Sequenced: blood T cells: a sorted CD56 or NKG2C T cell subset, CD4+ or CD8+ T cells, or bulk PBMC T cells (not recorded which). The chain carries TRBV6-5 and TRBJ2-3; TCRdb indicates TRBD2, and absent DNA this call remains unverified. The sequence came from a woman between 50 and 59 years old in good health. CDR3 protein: CASSYRGFADTQYF.